The 13 T cell receptor beta chains below all came from one sample that was sequenced in a study of blood T cell repertoires in COVID-19. Assay used: immunoSEQ multiplex PCR; TCRdb lists only in-frame clones, some missing. The sample consists of roughly 72,000 clones, approximately 85% of them appearing once. Sequenced material: peripheral blood. The origin of the receptors is a human donor in a cohort sampled during active COVID-19.

The chain links TRBV2 to TRBJ2-7, with a weak D call TRBD2 (6 bases). V was cut by 11 bases and J by 7 bases, with 15 bases left in between. CDR3 length: 11 residues. The germline V gene encodes CDR1 SNHLY and CDR2 FYNNEI. The CDR3 nucleotides read TGTGCCGGGCGTGGCGGGACTGAGCAGTACTTC. Encoded protein: CAGRGGTEQYF.

The gene calls are TRBV12-3 or TRBV12-4 and TRBJ2-1; TRBD2 matches 7 bases. J was trimmed by 10 bases and V by 6 bases; bases with no gene match: 6. The CDR3 is 12 amino acids. DNA for the CDR3: TGTGCCAGCAGCGTTGCGGGAGACGAGCAGTTCTTC. Translated, it gives CASSVAGDEQFF.

This chain joins TRBV28 and TRBJ1-4, with D unclear. The CDR3 runs to 12 residues. CDR1 and CDR2 (germline): MDHEN, SYDVKM. Trimming stripped 6 bases from V and 8 bases from J, with 10 bases between. CDR3 residues: CASRGGPEKLFF. CDR3 sequence (DNA): TGTGCCAGCAGAGGAGGGCCCGAAAAACTGTTTTTT. The whole variable domain, remainder taken from reference TRBV28 and TRBJ1-4, is DVKVTQSSRYLVKRTGEKVFLECVQDMDHENMFWYRQDPGLGLRLIYFSYDVKMKEKGDIPEGYSVSREKKERFSLILESASTNQTSMYLCASRGGPEKLFFGSGTQLSVL.

The J gene is TRBJ2-5, the V gene TRBV7-2; a weak D match, TRBD1 (5 bases). The germline V and J ends were trimmed by 5 bases and 5 bases, with 15 bases remaining between them. From germline, CDR1 is SGHTA and CDR2 FQGNSA. CDR3 size: 14 residues. The CDR3 loop reads CASSPTRSGETQYF. The DNA of the CDR3 is TGTGCCAGCAGCCCGACAAGGTCAGGGGAGACCCAGTACTTC.

This chain connects TRBV6-2 or TRBV6-3 to TRBJ2-7, with TRBD2 identical over 10 bases. CDR3 length: 15 amino acids. V dropped 6 bases and J dropped 3; count of bases not matched to a gene: 8. CDR1 is MNHEY, CDR2 SVGEGT, per germline. In DNA, the CDR3 is TGTGCCAGCAGCCGCCCAGCTAGCGGGAGCTACGAGCAGTACTTC. Translated: CASSRPASGSYEQYF.

The chain carries TRBV7-2 and TRBJ2-5, with 8 bases lining up with TRBD2. The germline V gene encodes CDR1 SGHTA and CDR2 FQGNSA. The V gene end was trimmed by 5 bases and the J gene end by 1 base; junction bases not matched to a gene: 9. This CDR3 has 16 residues. The DNA of the CDR3 is TGTGCCAGCAGCCGCCTGCCTAGCGGGTCCCAAGAGACCCAGTACTTC. Translated, it gives CASSRLPSGSQETQYF.

V gene TRBV11-2 combines with J gene TRBJ2-5; no clear D gene. V lost 5 bases, J lost 5 bases, and 9 bases lay in between. This CDR3 has 12 residues. The V gene's germline CDR1 is SGHAT and CDR2 FQNNGV. CDR3 residues: CASSLVVETQYF. Here the CDR3 DNA reads TGTGCCAGCAGCCTAGTAGTGGAGACCCAGTACTTC. Filled out from reference TRBV11-2 and TRBJ2-5, the complete variable domain reads EAGVAQSPRYKIIEKRQSVAFWCNPISGHATLYWYQQILGQGPKLLIQFQNNGVVDDSQLPKDRFSAERLKGVDSTLKIQPAKLEDSAVYLCASSLVVETQYFGPGTRLLVL.

The sample holds one count of this clone. The rearrangement links TRBV4-3 to TRBJ1-2, with D possibly being TRBD1 (6 bases). Germline V gene lookup returns CDR1 LGHNA and CDR2 YSLEER. The CDR3 covers 15 residues. V was shortened by 0 bases and J by 4 bases, with 12 bases between the two germline ends. CDR3 nucleotides: TGCGCCAGCAGCCAAGACCCAGGGGCTGGCTATGGCTACACCTTC. Its translation is CASSQDPGAGYGYTF.

The J gene is TRBJ2-7, the V gene TRBV7-9, with D hard to call. The CDR3 has 15 residues. Germline V CDR1 and CDR2: SEHNR, FQNEAQ (reference sequence). Trimming cost V 2 bases and J 3 bases, with 14 bases left between them. The CDR3 is CASSLRGLTYYEQYF. DNA of the CDR3: TGTGCCAGCAGCTTACGAGGTCTTACCTACTACGAGCAGTACTTC.

V gene TRBV11-3 combines with J gene TRBJ2-1; a weak D match, TRBD2 (6 bases). CDR1 and CDR2 from the germline V gene are SGHNT and YENEEA. The V end was cut by 4 bases, the J end by 0 bases, with 10 bases between. This CDR3 comprises 15 residues. In DNA form, the CDR3 reads TGTGCCAGCAGCTCTAGCGCCAGCTCCTACAATGAGCAGTTCTTC. Translated: CASSSSASSYNEQFF.

The rearrangement joins TRBV19 to TRBJ1-2, with 9 bases lining up with TRBD1. V lost 5 bases to trimming and J lost 5 bases; unmatched junction nucleotides: 9. CDR1 and CDR2 (germline): LNHDA, SQIVND (reference sequence). CDR3 length: 15 amino acids. CDR3 region: CASSEDRGQHYGYTF. In nucleotides, the CDR3 is TGTGCCAGTAGTGAGGACAGGGGCCAACATTATGGCTACACCTTC.

Only a few counts were recorded for this clone. This chain's CDR3 is CASSRQVFMNTEAFF. The CDR3 DNA reads TGTGCCAGCAGTCGACAGGTCTTCATGAACACTGAAGCTTTCTTT. The rearrangement uses TRBV6-6 and TRBJ1-1, with a possible D match to TRBD1 (6 bases). There are 15 residues in the CDR3. CDR1 and CDR2 (germline): MNHNY, SVGAGI (reference sequence). Trimming left V 5 bases short and J 0 bases short, with 13 bases between.

CDR3 region: CASSSGQGDEQFF. CDR3 coding DNA: TGTGCCAGCAGTTCCGGACAGGGCGATGAGCAGTTCTTC. This chain uses TRBV12-3 or TRBV12-4 with TRBJ2-1, with 8 bases identical to TRBD1. The CDR3 contains 13 residues. V trimming: 4 bases; J trimming: 8 bases; junction bases outside the gene matches: 4.